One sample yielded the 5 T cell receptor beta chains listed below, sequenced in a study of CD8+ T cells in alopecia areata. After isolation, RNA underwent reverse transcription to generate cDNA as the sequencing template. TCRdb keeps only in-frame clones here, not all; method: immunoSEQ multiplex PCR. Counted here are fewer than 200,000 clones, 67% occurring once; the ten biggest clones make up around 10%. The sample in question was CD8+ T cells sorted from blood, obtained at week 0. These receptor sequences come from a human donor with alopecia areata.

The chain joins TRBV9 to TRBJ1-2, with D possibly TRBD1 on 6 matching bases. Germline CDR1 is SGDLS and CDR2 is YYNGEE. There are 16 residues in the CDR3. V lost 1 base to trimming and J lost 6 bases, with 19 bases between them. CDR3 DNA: TGTGCCAGCAGCGTATATGGGGGGCCCGCTACTGATGGCTACACCTTC. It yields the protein CASSVYGGPATDGYTF.

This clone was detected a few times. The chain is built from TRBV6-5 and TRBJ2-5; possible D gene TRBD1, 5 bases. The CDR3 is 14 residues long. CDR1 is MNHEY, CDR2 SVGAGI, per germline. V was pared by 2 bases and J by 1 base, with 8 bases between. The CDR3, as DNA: TGTGCCAGCAGTTACGGTCAGGGCCAAGAGACCCAGTACTTC. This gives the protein CASSYGQGQETQYF.

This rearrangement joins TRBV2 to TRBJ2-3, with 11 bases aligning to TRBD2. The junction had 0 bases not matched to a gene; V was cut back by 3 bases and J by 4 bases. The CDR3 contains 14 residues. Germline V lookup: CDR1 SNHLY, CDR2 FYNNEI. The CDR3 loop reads CASSEGLAADTQYF. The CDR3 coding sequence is TGTGCCAGCAGTGAGGGACTAGCGGCAGATACGCAGTATTTT.

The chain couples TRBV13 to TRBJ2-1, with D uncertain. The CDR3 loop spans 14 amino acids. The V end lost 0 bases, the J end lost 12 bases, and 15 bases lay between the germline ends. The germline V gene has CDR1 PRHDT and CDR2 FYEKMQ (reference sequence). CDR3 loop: CASSLGRTRHGQFF. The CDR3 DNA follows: TGTGCCAGCAGCTTAGGCCGGACCCGCCATGGGCAGTTCTTC.

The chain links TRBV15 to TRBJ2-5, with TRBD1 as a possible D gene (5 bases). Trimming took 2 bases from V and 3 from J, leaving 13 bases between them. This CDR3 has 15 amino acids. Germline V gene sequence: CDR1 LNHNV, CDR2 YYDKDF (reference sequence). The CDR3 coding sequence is TGTGCCACCAGCAGACCTCACCAGGGCGAAGAGACCCAGTACTTC. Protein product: CATSRPHQGEETQYF.